The clone carrying this TCR beta chain was seen more than once but under ten times. V gave up 1 base and J gave up 2 bases, with 6 bases separating them. The CDR3 consists of 13 residues. Germline loops: CDR1 MGHRA, CDR2 YSYEKL. Generated by immunoSEQ multiplex PCR, the TCRdb table keeps only in-frame clones and is missing some. The sample gives about 660,000 clones, more than 75% of which show up once; about 0.0094% is in the top ten. The sample originates from a study of shared T cell receptors in the human thymus. A further study also used this sample, focusing on human thymus T cells. That study adds: It was from resections taken during corrective heart surgery that the thymus tissue came. Thymic and blood repertoires appeared to carry a bias in their V and J gene usage. Related studies found that unrelated individuals share highly overlapping thymic repertoires.

Sequenced: thymocytes. This clonotype was sampled from a boy under three years old with a congenital heart defect. The V gene is TRBV4-1, the J gene TRBJ2-7; D is unclear. CDR3 residues: CASSQGATYEQYF. The CDR3 DNA reads as TGCGCCAGCAGCCAAGGGGCCACCTACGAGCAGTACTTC.